Below, 5 T cell receptor beta chains from the same sample are listed, as sequenced in a study of blood T cell repertoires in COVID-19 (dated by TCRdb to between 2020 and 2021). To prepare the library, the immunoSEQ multiplex PCR assay was applied. TCRdb carries this immuneACCESS record with in-frame sequences only. Its versions omit some clonotypes, under half of them owing to an unresolved V gene in the studies checked, with the rest unexplained. The sample table shows tens of thousands of clones, and 75% are seen once. The top ten constitute roughly 14% of the sample. The material sequenced was peripheral blood. Receptors originate from a man of 80 years or more with active or convalescent COVID-19.

The chain combines TRBV5-1 with TRBJ1-1; no definite D call. Germline assignment: CDR1 SGHRS and CDR2 YFSETQ. The germline V and J ends were trimmed by 4 bases and 2 bases, with 9 bases remaining between them. This CDR3 has 13 residues. The CDR3 DNA reads TGCGCCAGCAGCATGGACGGTAACACTGAAGCTTTCTTT. This gives the protein CASSMDGNTEAFF. The whole variable domain, remainder taken from reference TRBV5-1 and TRBJ1-1, is KAGVTQTPRYLIKTRGQQVTLSCSPISGHRSVSWYQQTPGQGLQFLFEYFSETQRNKGNFPGRFSGRQFSNSRSEMNVSTLELGDSALYLCASSMDGNTEAFFGQGTRLTVV.

J is TRBJ2-7 and V is TRBV11-2; D gene ambiguous. Germline assignment: CDR1 SGHAT and CDR2 FQNNGV. This CDR3 contains 13 residues. V was trimmed by 2 bases and J by 0 bases, leaving 5 bases between them. The CDR3 region is CASSLISSYEQYF. Written as DNA, the CDR3 is TGTGCCAGCAGCTTAATCAGCTCCTACGAGCAGTACTTC.

The chain has TRBV5-1 and TRBJ1-2; 10 nucleotides align to TRBD1. The junction had 4 bases not matched to a gene; V was cut back by 4 bases and J by 1 base. The CDR3 loop spans 15 amino acids. CDR1 is SGHRS and CDR2 is YFSETQ in the germline V gene. CDR3 residues: CASSVGTGDNYGYTF. The CDR3 DNA reads as TGCGCCAGCAGCGTAGGGACAGGGGATAACTATGGCTACACCTTC.

The chain uses TRBV5-1 and TRBJ1-5; TRBD1 matches 9 bases. Germline CDR1 reads SGHRS; CDR2 reads YFSETQ. The CDR3 is 13 amino acids. Trimming took 4 bases from V and 6 from J; bases not matched to a gene: 2. CDR3 nucleotide sequence: TGCGCCAGCAGCCAGGGACAGGGTCAGCCCCAGCATTTT. This codes for CASSQGQGQPQHF.

This chain links TRBV28 with TRBJ2-7; perhaps TRBD1 as D (5 bases). CDR3 size: 14 residues. Germline CDR1 is MDHEN and CDR2 is SYDVKM. The germline V and J ends were trimmed by 7 bases and 3 bases, with 16 bases remaining between them. The CDR3 protein is CASTPLGVHYEQYF. The CDR3 DNA follows: TGTGCCAGCACCCCGTTAGGGGTACACTACGAGCAGTACTTC.